Shown below are 10 T cell receptor beta chains from a single sample sequenced in a study of CD8+ T cells in alopecia areata. Treatment meaning: oral pan-JAK inhibitor, 5-10 mg twice daily. Extracted from the samples, RNA was reverse transcribed into cDNA to serve as the sequencing template. Only in-frame clones appear in the TCRdb table, and some are missing; sequencing was by immunoSEQ multiplex PCR. The profile covers approximately 150,000 clones, with around 83% appearing a single time and under 15% taken by the ten largest. The sequencing used CD8+ T cells sorted from blood, collected at week 4, from a patient treated with tofacitinib. The receptors originated from a human donor with alopecia areata.

This clone was recorded only once. The chain carries TRBV6-4 and TRBJ2-1; 8 bases agree with TRBD1. The junction had 4 bases not matched to a gene; V was cut back by 5 bases and J by 7 bases. This CDR3 comprises 13 residues. The V gene's germline CDR1 is MRHNA and CDR2 SNTAGT. DNA of the CDR3: TGTGCCAGCAGTATACAGGGGGGAAATGAGCAGTTCTTC. Translating it yields CASSIQGGNEQFF.

This clone was observed a single time. This chain links TRBV15 with TRBJ2-7; D unresolved. The CDR3 loop spans 14 amino acids. V was pared by 0 bases and J by 2 bases, with 8 bases between. Germline values: CDR1 LNHNV, CDR2 YYDKDF (reference sequence). The CDR3 sequence is CATSREVGPYEQYF. DNA for the CDR3: TGTGCCACCAGCAGAGAAGTCGGACCCTACGAGCAGTACTTC.

V and J are TRBV15 and TRBJ2-4, with D unclear. Trimming took off 3 bases at V and 7 bases at J, with 16 bases between the two ends. The CDR3 is 15 amino acids. The germline CDR1 and CDR2 sequences are LNHNV and YYDKDF (reference sequence). CDR3 nucleotide sequence: TGTGCCACCAGCAGTGTCCCGAGGCTGTGGAACATTCAGTACTTC. It codes for CATSSVPRLWNIQYF. Variable domain in full (rest from reference TRBV15 and TRBJ2-4): DAMVIQNPRYQVTQFGKPVTLSCSQTLNHNVMYWYQQKSSQAPKLLFHYYDKDFNNEADTPDNFQSRRPNTSFCFLDIRSPGLGDTAMYLCATSSVPRLWNIQYFGAGTRLSVL.

The table lists this clone with a few counts. The genes are TRBV19 and TRBJ1-5; 7 nucleotides line up with TRBD1. The germline V gene encodes CDR1 LNHDA and CDR2 SQIVND (reference sequence). This CDR3 is 14 amino acids long. V lost 7 bases and J lost 7; bases outside the gene matches: 10. CDR3: CASIPGGKGQPQHF. CDR3 sequence (DNA): TGTGCCAGTATACCAGGGGGTAAGGGGCAGCCCCAGCATTTT.

V usage is TRBV29-1 and J usage is TRBJ2-7; D is possibly TRBD1 or TRBD2 (5 bases each). Germline assignment: CDR1 SQVTM and CDR2 ANQGSEA. V gave up 3 bases and J gave up 2 bases, with 23 bases separating them. This CDR3 has 17 amino acids. The CDR3 reads CSVDLGRGPETTYEQYF. The CDR3 DNA sequence: TGCAGCGTTGACCTTGGCCGGGGACCCGAGACTACCTACGAGCAGTACTTC.

This chain connects TRBV6-5 to TRBJ1-4; unclear D gene. Germline lookup yields CDR1 MNHEY and CDR2 SVGAGI. V dropped 0 bases and J dropped 5 bases, with 4 bases sitting between them. The length of the CDR3 is 13 residues. The CDR3 here is CASSYSKNEKLFF. CDR3 DNA: TGTGCCAGCAGTTACTCGAAGAATGAAAAACTGTTTTTT.

J is TRBJ2-4 and V is TRBV11-2; D may correspond to TRBD1 or TRBD2 (5 bases each). The V gene's germline CDR1 is SGHAT and CDR2 FQNNGV. The CDR3 spans 17 residues. The V and J ends lost 0 bases and 5 bases respectively, with 17 bases between them. CDR3 amino acids: CASSLDSWGGLENIQYF. The CDR3 region has the DNA TGTGCCAGCAGCTTAGACTCCTGGGGCGGGTTGGAAAACATTCAGTACTTC.

In its sample, this clone was seen once. This sequence joins TRBV27 and TRBJ1-2; 9 nucleotides line up with TRBD1. Germline V gene data show CDR1 as MNHEY and CDR2 as SMNVEV (reference sequence). J gave up 3 bases and V 5 bases, and 4 bases lay outside the gene matches. The CDR3 has 14 amino acids. The DNA of the CDR3 is TGTGCCAGCAGTCCGGGACAGGGTTACTATGGCTACACCTTC. It codes for CASSPGQGYYGYTF.

The rearrangement uses TRBV29-1 and TRBJ2-7, with D perhaps TRBD2 (6 bases). V was pared by 4 bases and J by 5 bases, with 18 bases between. Germline CDR1 and CDR2: SQVTM and ANQGSEA. The CDR3 totals 14 residues. The CDR3 reads CSVGSGERVNEQYF. DNA of the CDR3: TGCAGCGTTGGTTCGGGAGAGCGAGTTAACGAGCAGTACTTC.

The chain has TRBV6-5 and TRBJ2-1, with D uncertain. V lost 1 base to trimming and J lost 10 bases, with 14 bases between them. CDR3 length: 14 residues. CDR1 is MNHEY and CDR2 is SVGAGI in the germline V gene. The chain's CDR3 is CASSYFRAAVEQFF. CDR3 DNA sequence: TGTGCCAGCAGTTACTTCCGGGCCGCCGTGGAGCAGTTCTTC.